This TCR beta chain derives from a study of blood T cell repertoires in COVID-19. Across the whole study: From the United States, Italy and Spain came samples of acute and convalescent COVID-19. The cDNA or gDNA used as material had been derived from T cells, B-cell-depleted T cells, or PBMCs.

Under the authors' procedure: Reference gene primer amplification yielded estimated nucleated cell counts. Method: immunoSEQ multiplex PCR; TCRdb's copy keeps in-frame clones and lacks some. The V and J calls and the clone size are those of that table, but D and trimming were determined from the DNA. The table shows fewer than 350,000 clones, with 80% to 85% occurring only once. This CDR3 comprises 13 residues. V was trimmed by 2 bases and J by 5 bases, leaving 9 bases between them. Germline V gives CDR1 MNHEY, CDR2 SMNVEV (reference sequence). V gene TRBV27 combines with J gene TRBJ1-2; a weak D match, TRBD1 (5 bases). The sample taken for sequencing was peripheral blood. This TCR was recovered from a woman aged 55-69 years with active or convalescent COVID-19. The CDR3 DNA follows: TGTGCCAGCAGTTTAGACAGCTCGTATGGCTACACCTTC. It codes for CASSLDSSYGYTF.